A single sample gave rise to the 16 T cell receptor beta chains below, sequenced in a study of graft-versus-host responses after intestinal transplantation. Some clones are missing from TCRdb's copy, which holds only in-frame ones; the method was immunoSEQ multiplex PCR. The sample contains approximately 80,000 clones, 85% to 90% of which appear only once. No antigen has been assigned to these receptors. Sequenced material: unstimulated CD4+ T cells sorted from spleen or lymph node cells, taken before intestinal transplant. Receptors were obtained from a human donor who received an intestinal transplant.

The chain joins TRBV5-4 to TRBJ1-1; D may be TRBD1 (5 bases). The V gene lost 0 bases and the J gene lost 0 bases, with 15 bases spanning the gap. The CDR3 spans 17 residues. From germline, CDR1 is SGHNT and CDR2 YYREEE (reference sequence). CDR3 sequence: CASSLAGWEGMNTEAFF. The CDR3 DNA follows: TGTGCCAGCAGCTTGGCCGGGTGGGAGGGGATGAACACTGAAGCTTTCTTT.

In this sample, this clone turned up a few times. The chain carries TRBV19 and TRBJ2-2, with TRBD1 as a possible D gene (6 bases). V shed 7 bases and J shed 1 base, with 13 bases lying between them. CDR3 size: 15 residues. Germline-derived CDR1 and CDR2 are LNHDA and SQIVND (reference sequence). CDR3 region: CASTQQGWNTGELFF. The CDR3 DNA follows: TGTGCCAGTACCCAACAGGGTTGGAACACCGGGGAGCTGTTTTTT.

The chain couples TRBV6-5 to TRBJ1-1; D gene uncertain. Germline lookup yields CDR1 MNHEY and CDR2 SVGAGI. The CDR3 consists of 13 residues. V lost 0 bases and J lost 4, with 6 bases in between. The CDR3 region has the DNA TGTGCCAGCAGTTACTCCGTATCCACTGAAGCTTTCTTT. It translates to CASSYSVSTEAFF.

V usage is TRBV10-3 and J usage is TRBJ2-7; possibly TRBD2 for D (5 bases). Trimming pared 6 bases from V and 0 bases from J, leaving 6 bases between. CDR1 and CDR2 from the germline V gene are ENHRY and SYGVKD. The CDR3 is made up of 12 amino acids. This CDR3 is CAISGVSYEQYF. The DNA for the CDR3 is TGTGCCATCAGCGGGGTCTCCTACGAGCAGTACTTC.

This clone was counted only a few times. The chain uses TRBV2 and TRBJ2-3; a weak D match, TRBD1 (6 bases). Deletions cut 3 bases from V and 5 bases from J, with 15 bases between. Germline V gives CDR1 SNHLY, CDR2 FYNNEI. The CDR3 covers 15 residues. The CDR3 nucleotides are TGTGCCAGCAGTGACCCAGGGGTTAGGCGAGATACGCAGTATTTT. This encodes CASSDPGVRRDTQYF.

J is TRBJ2-6 and V is TRBV5-6; the match to TRBD1 covers 7 bases. Germline assignment: CDR1 SGHDT and CDR2 YYEEEE. The CDR3 is 17 amino acids. V shed 1 base, J shed 0 bases, and the junction held 4 bases outside the gene matches. The CDR3 DNA reads TGTGCCAGCAGCTTGACAGGGGCCCGCTCTGGGGCCAACGTCCTGACTTTC. Its protein is CASSLTGARSGANVLTF.

The count of this clone is one. This sequence joins TRBV10-3 and TRBJ1-2, with TRBD1 as a possible D gene (5 bases). V shed 0 bases and J shed 10 bases, with 15 bases lying between them. The CDR3 is 14 residues long. Germline CDR1 ENHRY, CDR2 SYGVKD. CDR3 nucleotides: TGTGCCATCAGTGAGTCGCACAGGAAGAACCCCTACACCTTC. This gives the protein CAISESHRKNPYTF.

This chain's CDR3 is CASSGPPGLAGETDTQYF. CDR3 coding DNA: TGTGCCAGTAGTGGGCCGCCGGGACTAGCGGGAGAAACAGATACGCAGTATTTT. The V and J genes are TRBV19 and TRBJ2-3, with 14 bases matching TRBD2. The CDR3 extends over 18 amino acids. With 5 bases clipped from V and 3 bases from J, the junction kept 10 bases outside the gene matches. Germline V gives CDR1 LNHDA, CDR2 SQIVND (reference sequence).

The chain links TRBV6-6 to TRBJ2-1; 7 positions agree with TRBD2. The V and J ends lost 0 bases and 7 bases, in that order; junction bases with no gene match: 6. The length of the CDR3 is 15 residues. From germline, CDR1 is MNHNY and CDR2 SVGAGI (reference sequence). The DNA for the CDR3 is TGTGCCAGCAGTTACTCGGGACTATTCTTGAATGAGCAGTTCTTC. Residues: CASSYSGLFLNEQFF.

The rearrangement links TRBV2 to TRBJ2-1; the match to TRBD1 covers 9 bases. Germline CDR1 is SNHLY and CDR2 is FYNNEI. CDR3 length equals 14 residues. The V segment lost 2 bases and the J segment 8 bases; nucleotides outside the gene matches: 4. CDR3 coding DNA: TGTGCCAGCAGTGAAAGGGACAGGGTTTATGAGCAGTTCTTC. Translating gives CASSERDRVYEQFF.

This chain links TRBV5-6 with TRBJ2-3, with no clear D. In germline, CDR1 is SGHDT, CDR2 YYEEEE. The CDR3 spans 13 residues. V shed 4 bases and J shed 6 bases, with 12 bases lying between them. CDR3 protein: CASSAGARDTQYF. DNA for the CDR3: TGTGCCAGCAGCGCCGGAGCTCGGGATACGCAGTATTTT.

The chain couples TRBV2 to TRBJ2-7; D call uncertain. The CDR3 runs 13 residues. V gave up 6 bases and J gave up 0 bases, with 9 bases separating them. Germline lookup yields CDR1 SNHLY and CDR2 FYNNEI. The CDR3 region has the DNA TGTGCCAGCAGCGCACAGAGCTCCTACGAGCAGTACTTC. This encodes CASSAQSSYEQYF.

As DNA, the CDR3 is TGTGCCAGCAGCGTAGCAGGGGTAGGGACCGGGGAGCTGTTTTTT. It encodes CASSVAGVGTGELFF. The chain links TRBV9 to TRBJ2-2, with a tentative D call TRBD1 (6 bases). CDR1 is SGDLS and CDR2 is YYNGEE in the germline V gene. This CDR3 is 15 amino acids long. The V end lost 0 bases, the J end lost 5 bases, and 11 bases lay between the germline ends.

The J gene is TRBJ1-1, the V gene TRBV27, with D tentatively TRBD1 (6 bases). This CDR3 has 12 amino acids. V was shortened by 6 bases and J by 8 bases, with 13 bases between the two germline ends. The germline CDR1 and CDR2 sequences are MNHEY and SMNVEV (reference sequence). CDR3 DNA: TGTGCCAGCAGCCGACCAGGGGCCGAAGCTTTCTTT. Amino acids: CASSRPGAEAFF.

The rearrangement uses TRBV15 and TRBJ1-2; 9 nucleotides align to TRBD1. CDR1 and CDR2 (germline): LNHNV, YYDKDF (reference sequence). With V trimmed by 5 bases and J by 2 bases, 9 bases remained unmatched. The CDR3 has 16 residues. The CDR3 DNA follows: TGTGCCACCAGCGGGGGAGGACAGGGGCGGAACTATGGCTACACCTTC. The encoded protein is CATSGGGQGRNYGYTF.

This sequence joins TRBV19 and TRBJ2-1, with D perhaps matching TRBD1 or TRBD2 (6 bases each). The germline V gene has CDR1 LNHDA and CDR2 SQIVND (reference sequence). This CDR3 contains 15 residues. Trimming stripped 5 bases from V and 0 bases from J, with 11 bases between. CDR3 amino acids: CASSLADSSYNEQFF. CDR3 nucleotide sequence: TGTGCCAGTAGTTTAGCGGACAGCTCCTACAATGAGCAGTTCTTC.